The 5 T cell receptor beta chains below all came from one sample that was sequenced in a study of blood T cells in healthy people across ages. A J-beta primer mix and a sample-barcoded 5' primer were used in a second PCR of roughly 7 to 12 cycles. TCRdb processed the 5' RACE reads anew with MiXCR; each CDR3 protein has one entry. The sample records around 1.5 million distinct CDR3 sequences, around 35% being singletons. Sequencing input: blood. The receptors come from a woman in her thirties in good health.

The rearrangement links TRBV4-1 to TRBJ2-3, with D possibly matching TRBD2 (5 bases). The germline gives CDR1 MGHRA, CDR2 YSYEKL. The V and J ends lost 0 bases and 4 bases respectively, with 11 bases between them. The CDR3 sequence is 15 residues long. CDR3 DNA sequence: TGCGCCAGCAGCCAAGAAGGGCTCGGGGCAGATACGCAGTATTTT. It encodes CASSQEGLGADTQYF.

This clonotype was found a few times. The V call is TRBV6-1, the J call TRBJ2-3; weak D call: TRBD1 (5 bases). Germline V lookup: CDR1 MNHNS, CDR2 SASEGT. This CDR3 region has 15 residues. V was shortened by 8 bases and J by 1 base, with 16 bases between the two germline ends. CDR3 region: CASQRGPGGTDTQYF. The CDR3 DNA reads as TGTGCCAGCCAAAGGGGTCCGGGCGGCACAGATACGCAGTATTTT.

The chain joins TRBV20-1 to TRBJ2-1, with TRBD2 matching 7 bases. The CDR3 has 15 residues. Trimming took 0 bases from V and 5 from J; bases not matched to a gene: 7. Germline-derived CDR1 and CDR2 are DFQATT and SNEGSKA (reference sequence). For the CDR3, the DNA is TGCAGTGCTAGAGATAGTGGACTAGTAAACAATGAGCAGTTCTTC. It codes for CSARDSGLVNNEQFF.

The CDR3 DNA reads TGTGCCAGCAGTCCAAGACAGCGGTCCTACAATGAGCAGTTCTTC. It translates to CASSPRQRSYNEQFF. The chain is built from TRBV2 and TRBJ2-1; D could derive from TRBD1 or TRBD2 (5 bases each). V was trimmed by 5 bases and J by 1 base, leaving 12 bases between them. The CDR3 has 15 residues. Germline-derived CDR1 and CDR2 are SNHLY and FYNNEI.

This clonotype has only a few counts. J is TRBJ2-1 and V is TRBV20-1; 12 bases match TRBD2. This CDR3 comprises 16 residues. The germline gives CDR1 DFQATT, CDR2 SNEGSKA (reference sequence). J lost 6 bases, V lost 2 bases, and 8 bases had no gene match. The chain's CDR3 is CSARPSRTSGTNEQFF. The CDR3 DNA reads TGCAGTGCTAGACCCAGCCGGACTAGCGGGACCAATGAGCAGTTCTTC.